These 21 T cell receptor beta chains originate from one sample sequenced in a study of blood T cells in healthy people across ages. A second about 7 to 12 cycle PCR used barcoded and J-beta primers. TCRdb ran MiXCR on the 5' RACE reads and lists one entry per CDR3 protein. Among 630,000 or so distinct CDR3 sequences listed, approximately 30% were seen once. Sequencing was performed on blood. All receptors derive from a woman older than 75 in good health.

In its sample, this clonotype was seen many times. J is TRBJ1-2 and V is TRBV5-6; possibly TRBD1 for D (5 bases). Germline CDR1 reads SGHDT; CDR2 reads YYEEEE. V was trimmed by 0 bases and J by 7 bases, leaving 10 bases between them. CDR3 length equals 13 residues. The CDR3, as DNA: TGTGCCAGCAGCTTGGCCGTTGGGGGTGGCTACACCTTC. Amino acids: CASSLAVGGGYTF.

V gene TRBV6-2 or TRBV6-3 combines with J gene TRBJ1-1, with D tentatively TRBD1 (6 bases). Germline CDR1 MNHEY, CDR2 SVGEGT. The CDR3 extends over 14 amino acids. V was clipped by 5 bases and J by 0 bases, with 10 bases between them. The CDR3 loop reads CASSRGHMNTEAFF. For the CDR3, the DNA is TGTGCCAGCAGTAGGGGACACATGAACACTGAAGCTTTCTTT.

This clonotype was recorded at least ten times. A single base separates this from a much larger clone, so it may be a read error. The chain links TRBV20-1 to TRBJ2-1; D may be TRBD2 (5 bases). The assigned J gene may be wrong: the sequence end matches TRBJ2-7 better. Germline CDR1 and CDR2: DFQATT and SNEGSKA (reference sequence). The CDR3 extends over 17 amino acids. CDR3 in DNA: TGCAGTGCTAGAAAAGCGGTTACGGTGGACTCCTACAATGAGCAGTACTTC. It translates to CSARKAVTVDSYNEQYF.

This clonotype occurred many times. V usage is TRBV7-2 and J usage is TRBJ2-1; no reliable D call. V lost 4 bases and J lost 2, with 12 bases in between. CDR1 is SGHTA, CDR2 FQGNSA, per germline. The CDR3 is made up of 15 amino acids. CDR3 coding DNA: TGTGCCAGCAGCTATGGGTTTCGCCCCTACAATGAGCAGTTCTTC. Protein sequence: CASSYGFRPYNEQFF.

Concerning this clonotype itself: Being one base from a much bigger clone, this may be a read error. The gene calls are TRBV12-3 or TRBV12-4 and TRBJ2-1; D perhaps matches TRBD1 (6 bases). The assigned J gene may be wrong: the sequence end matches TRBJ2-7 better. This CDR3 comprises 13 residues. CDR3 coding DNA: TGTGCCAGCGTCCGGGACACTAACAATGAGCAGTACTTC. The encoded protein is CASVRDTNNEQYF.

This clonotype was counted ten times or more. The genes are TRBV5-1 and TRBJ1-2, with 7 bases that match TRBD1. Losses at the gene ends were 0 bases for V and 5 bases for J; bases not matched to a gene: 7. Germline assignment: CDR1 SGHRS and CDR2 YFSETQ. The CDR3 extends over 15 amino acids. The chain's CDR3 is CASSLAGTESYGYTF. Here the CDR3 DNA reads TGCGCCAGCAGCTTGGCCGGGACAGAATCTTATGGCTACACCTTC.

The chain has TRBV5-1 and TRBJ1-3, with D possibly matching TRBD1 (5 bases). Trimming cost V 3 bases and J 8 bases, with 18 bases left between them. This CDR3 comprises 15 residues. CDR1 SGHRS and CDR2 YFSETQ come from the germline V gene. CDR3 DNA: TGCGCCAGCAGCTGGGACGGTTCCTATGGCTACACCATATATTTT. It specifies CASSWDGSYGYTIYF.

This clonotype came up many times. The chain links TRBV9 to TRBJ1-2; D is possibly TRBD1 (5 bases). This CDR3 comprises 14 residues. Germline lookup yields CDR1 SGDLS and CDR2 YYNGEE. V gave up 0 bases and J gave up 8 bases, with 14 bases separating them. Written as DNA, the CDR3 is TGTGCCAGCAGCGTAGAAGCGGGACCCTCGGGCTACACCTTC. Protein: CASSVEAGPSGYTF. The entire variable domain, with the rest obtained from reference TRBV9 and TRBJ1-2, is as follows: DSGVTQTPKHLITATGQRVTLRCSPRSGDLSVYWYQQSLDQGLQFLIQYYNGEERAKGNILERFSAQQFPDLHSELNLSSLELGDSALYFCASSVEAGPSGYTFGSGTRLTVV.

The sample holds many counts of this clonotype. The J gene is TRBJ2-7, the V gene TRBV5-6; no reliable D call. Trimming removed 0 bases at V and 3 bases at J, with 7 bases between. The germline gives CDR1 SGHDT, CDR2 YYEEEE. There are 13 residues in the CDR3. CDR3 sequence: CASSLDTRYEQYF. The CDR3 nucleotides read TGTGCCAGCAGCTTGGATACGCGCTACGAGCAGTACTTC.

This clonotype was recorded many times. The rearrangement joins TRBV5-5 to TRBJ2-1; TRBD2 matches at 7 bases. The length of the CDR3 is 15 residues. V shed 0 bases and J 4 bases; nucleotides not matched to a gene: 4. CDR1 is SGHKS, CDR2 YYEKEE, per germline (reference sequence). The CDR3 nucleotides are TGTGCCAGCAGCTTGGATGTTAGCGGGTACAATGAGCAGTTCTTC. Its protein is CASSLDVSGYNEQFF.

This clonotype occurred a few times. This sequence joins TRBV11-3 and TRBJ2-1; 7 nucleotides match TRBD2. Germline CDR1 SGHNT, CDR2 YENEEA. The CDR3 is 17 amino acids. Losses at the gene ends were 2 bases for V and 0 bases for J; bases not matched to a gene: 7. The CDR3 loop reads CASSLSGLPSSYNEQFF. For the CDR3, the DNA is TGTGCCAGCAGCTTATCGGGACTACCGAGCTCCTACAATGAGCAGTTCTTC.

In this sample, this clonotype turned up many times. The chain employs TRBV5-1 and TRBJ1-1; tentatively, D is TRBD1 (6 bases). The CDR3 has 15 amino acids. Per germline, CDR1 SGHRS and CDR2 YFSETQ. With 0 bases removed from V and 0 bases from J, the gap between germline ends came to 9 bases. This CDR3 reads CASSLAQGLNTEAFF. For the CDR3, the DNA is TGCGCCAGCAGCTTGGCTCAGGGGTTGAACACTGAAGCTTTCTTT. Complete variable domain (other parts from reference TRBV5-1 and TRBJ1-1): KAGVTQTPRYLIKTRGQQVTLSCSPISGHRSVSWYQQTPGQGLQFLFEYFSETQRNKGNFPGRFSGRQFSNSRSEMNVSTLELGDSALYLCASSLAQGLNTEAFFGQGTRLTVV.

In its sample, this clonotype was seen a few times. This may arise from a read error, as a much more abundant clone is one base away. The rearrangement links TRBV21-1 to TRBJ2-3; the table's D call, TRBD2, was not checked against the DNA. TRBV21-1 is annotated as a pseudogene. This CDR3 region has 16 residues. CDR3 amino acids: CVSSKTSGGETDTQYF. The CDR3 bases are TGTGTCAGCAGCAAGACTAGCGGGGGGGAGACAGATACGCAGTATTTT.

The chain employs TRBV11-2 and TRBJ1-4, with D possibly matching TRBD1 (6 bases). Trimming cost V 4 bases and J 6 bases, with 15 bases left between them. Looked up from germline, CDR1 is SGHAT and CDR2 is FQNNGV. The CDR3 is 15 residues long. The CDR3 DNA sequence: TGTGCCAGCAGCTCTGGAGGGGGGCGGGATGAAAAACTGTTTTTT. Translating gives CASSSGGGRDEKLFF.

Concerning this clonotype: This may stem from a read error, because a much larger clone lies one nucleotide away. The V and J genes are TRBV4-2 and TRBJ2-3, with D perhaps matching TRBD2 (7 bases). Germline CDR1 LGHNA, CDR2 YNFKEQ. Trimming removed 1 base from V and 5 bases from J, with 19 bases in between. The CDR3 is 17 amino acids. The CDR3 DNA reads as TGTGCCAGCAGCCAAGGGAGTAACGGGGGGCATGGAGATACGCAGTATTTT. Its translation is CASSQGSNGGHGDTQYF.

This clonotype was observed at least ten times. V gene TRBV7-2 combines with J gene TRBJ2-5; D is possibly TRBD2 (6 bases). Trimming cost V 2 bases and J 1 base, with 11 bases left between them. CDR3 length: 15 amino acids. CDR1 is SGHTA, CDR2 FQGNSA, per germline. The CDR3 sequence: CASSLRRETQETQYF. CDR3 sequence (DNA): TGTGCCAGCAGCTTAAGGAGGGAAACCCAAGAGACCCAGTACTTC.

This clonotype was picked up a small number of times. The rearrangement links TRBV5-1 to TRBJ1-1; D gene ambiguous. Looked up from germline, CDR1 is SGHRS and CDR2 is YFSETQ. This CDR3 has 16 residues. Deletions cut 4 bases from V and 1 base from J, with 17 bases between. The CDR3 DNA is TGCGCCAGCAGCCTAGCTATGGGAGGGTGGAACACTGAAGCTTTCTTT. Its protein is CASSLAMGGWNTEAFF.

This clonotype was observed a handful of times. The chain joins TRBV5-1 to TRBJ2-2, with 8 bases lining up with TRBD2. CDR1 SGHRS and CDR2 YFSETQ come from the germline V gene. Trimming removed 0 bases from V and 5 bases from J; junction bases left unmatched: 9. CDR3 length equals 17 residues. The CDR3 bases are TGCGCCAGCAGCTTGGAGCTAGCGGGCTTCAGTACCGGGGAGCTGTTTTTT. Amino acid sequence: CASSLELAGFSTGELFF. Together with reference TRBV5-1 and TRBJ2-2, the CDR3 gives the full variable domain: KAGVTQTPRYLIKTRGQQVTLSCSPISGHRSVSWYQQTPGQGLQFLFEYFSETQRNKGNFPGRFSGRQFSNSRSEMNVSTLELGDSALYLCASSLELAGFSTGELFFGEGSRLTVL.

The gene calls are TRBV20-1 and TRBJ2-1; D assignment may be TRBD1 or TRBD2 (5 bases each). V lost 6 bases and J 5 bases, leaving 17 bases between the germline ends. CDR3 size: 14 residues. Looked up from germline, CDR1 is DFQATT and CDR2 is SNEGSKA (reference sequence). CDR3 residues: CSAPFEGSHNEQFF. The CDR3, as DNA: TGCAGTGCCCCATTTGAGGGGAGCCACAATGAGCAGTTCTTC.

The chain uses TRBV12-3 or TRBV12-4 and TRBJ1-1; unclear D gene. Trimming cost V 3 bases and J 3 bases, with 23 bases left between them. The CDR3 covers 18 residues. The DNA for the CDR3 is TGTGCCAGCAGTTTGGAGGGAAAGTTCTTTGTTGAGGACACTGAAGCTTTCTTT. Protein: CASSLEGKFFVEDTEAFF.

In its sample, this clonotype was seen once. It may be a read error: a sequence one base away is much more abundant. The J gene is TRBJ2-1, the V gene TRBV2; 8 nucleotides agree with TRBD2. The CDR3 spans 15 residues. CDR1 SNHLY and CDR2 FYNNEI come from the germline V gene. As DNA, the CDR3 is TGTGTCAGCAGTGTTTCTAGCGGGTTCCTCAATGAGCAGTTCTTC. This codes for CVSSVSSGFLNEQFF.